What follows describes a single TCR beta chain. The sample comes from a study of shared clonotypes between healthy human individuals. It was CD45RO-negative cells, positively selected for CCR7, that made up naive CD8 cells, with terminally differentiated effector memory CD45RA+ cells excluded. Every one of the donors was a Caucasian adult that lived in Nashville, Tennessee. The test was conducted at deep level. Using approximately 200 ng DNA, 30,000 or so T cell genomes, the sorted-subset replicate PCRs were run. Sequenced by immunoSEQ multiplex PCR; TCRdb stores in-frame clones only, minus some. The profile shows roughly 2,000,000 clones, about 94% of them singletons. Germline V gene data show CDR1 as SGDLS and CDR2 as YYNGEE. V was pared by 4 bases and J by 0 bases, with 10 bases of the junction left unmatched. This CDR3 comprises 17 residues.

J is TRBJ1-3 and V is TRBV9; TRBD1 agrees at 7 bases. The sequence derives from a man younger than 35 in good health. Some clones in this sample may be carry-over from other donors' samples. The sample taken for sequencing was naive CD8+ T cells from PBMCs. The CDR3, as DNA: TGTGCCAGCAGCCCTTGGGACAGCCCGAGCTCTGGAAACACCATATATTTT. It specifies CASSPWDSPSSGNTIYF.